These 29 T cell receptor beta chains originate from one sample sequenced in a study of shared clonotypes between healthy human individuals. Assay used: immunoSEQ multiplex PCR; TCRdb lists only in-frame clones, some missing. The sample lists roughly 1 million clones; approximately 68% were seen once. The sample consisted of memory CD4+ T cells sorted from blood. Subset reported: CD45RA-negative fraction. Receptors originate from a young man in good health.

As DNA, the CDR3 is TGCGCCAGCAGCTGGGGACTAGCGGGACAGGATACGCAGTATTTT. Encoded protein: CASSWGLAGQDTQYF. The V gene is TRBV5-1, the J gene TRBJ2-3, with TRBD2 matching 13 bases. Germline CDR1 reads SGHRS; CDR2 reads YFSETQ. This CDR3 is 15 amino acids long. V shed 3 bases and J 6 bases; nucleotides not matched to a gene: 4.

V usage is TRBV9 and J usage is TRBJ2-6; D uncertain. V was cut by 0 bases and J by 4 bases, with 11 bases left in between. The CDR3 loop spans 16 amino acids. Germline V lookup: CDR1 SGDLS, CDR2 YYNGEE. This chain's CDR3 is CASSVELNPGANVLTF. CDR3 DNA: TGTGCCAGCAGCGTAGAACTTAACCCCGGGGCCAACGTCCTGACTTTC.

About this clone: Distinct nucleotide sequences in the sample also encode this CDR3. This chain links TRBV5-4 with TRBJ1-5; 9 bases are shared with TRBD1. In germline, CDR1 is SGHNT, CDR2 YYREEE (reference sequence). This CDR3 has 14 residues. J lost 5 bases, V lost 0 bases, and 0 bases had no gene match. The CDR3 protein is CASSLGTGDQPQHF. DNA for the CDR3: TGTGCCAGCAGCTTGGGGACAGGGGATCAGCCCCAGCATTTT.

This clone appeared a few times. The V call is TRBV10-1, the J call TRBJ2-3; D is uncertain. Trimming shortened V by 3 bases and J by 10 bases, and 14 bases separated the two germline ends. Germline lookup yields CDR1 WNHNN and CDR2 SYGVQD (reference sequence). The CDR3 has 13 residues. The CDR3: CASSDNRVSAQYF. Written as DNA, the CDR3 is TGCGCCAGCAGTGATAACAGAGTTTCGGCGCAGTATTTT.

J is TRBJ2-6 and V is TRBV25-1, with 12 bases aligning to TRBD1. The germline CDR1 and CDR2 sequences are MGHDK and SYGVNS. Trimming at V came to 6 bases and at J to 4 bases, leaving 10 bases not matched to a gene. CDR3 size: 18 residues. CDR3 region: CASRLPGQGANGANVLTF. The DNA of the CDR3 is TGTGCCAGCAGGCTTCCGGGACAGGGGGCCAACGGGGCCAACGTCCTGACTTTC. Full variable domain (outside the CDR3, taken from reference TRBV25-1 and TRBJ2-6): EADIYQTPRYLVIGTGKKITLECSQTMGHDKMYWYQQDPGMELHLIHYSYGVNSTEKGDLSSESTVSRIRTEHFPLTLESARPSHTSQYLCASRLPGQGANGANVLTFGAGSRLTVL.

This clone was recorded once. The rearrangement uses TRBV11-3 and TRBJ2-5; weak D call: TRBD1 (5 bases). Germline lookup yields CDR1 SGHNT and CDR2 YENEEA. The CDR3 runs to 13 residues. V was trimmed by 6 bases and J by 4 bases, leaving 12 bases between them. The CDR3 sequence: CASSRGIGETQYF. DNA for the CDR3: TGTGCCAGCAGTAGGGGAATCGGAGAGACCCAGTACTTC. The whole variable domain, filled in from reference TRBV11-3 and TRBJ2-5, reads EAGVVQSPRYKIIEKKQPVAFWCNPISGHNTLYWYLQNLGQGPELLIRYENEEAVDDSQLPKDRFSAERLKGVDSTLKIQPAELGDSAVYLCASSRGIGETQYFGPGTRLLVL.

This chain joins TRBV5-1 and TRBJ1-2; TRBD1 matches at 7 bases. The J segment lost 3 bases and the V segment lost 6 bases, leaving 14 bases of the junction unmatched. The CDR3 totals 16 residues. Germline V CDR1 and CDR2: SGHRS, YFSETQ. CDR3 nucleotide sequence: TGCGCCAGCAAAGTAGGCACTAGACAGGGTGACTATGGCTACACCTTC. It encodes CASKVGTRQGDYGYTF.

This clone was detected only a few times. This chain links TRBV10-1 with TRBJ1-6, with D maybe TRBD1 (5 bases). The CDR3 is 14 residues long. Germline CDR1 WNHNN, CDR2 SYGVQD (reference sequence). Trimming removed 10 bases at V and 10 bases at J, with 20 bases between. The CDR3 reads CATRARDERSPLHF. In DNA, the CDR3 is TGCGCCACCAGGGCCCGGGACGAAAGGTCACCCCTCCACTTT.

The gene calls are TRBV10-2 and TRBJ1-2, with 8 bases that match TRBD1. V was pared by 3 bases and J by 6 bases, with 9 bases of the junction left unmatched. The CDR3 totals 15 residues. Germline V CDR1 and CDR2: WSHSY, SAAADI. The CDR3 DNA reads as TGCGCCAGCAGTGATCGCACCCAGGGGGCCCATGGCTACACCTTC. Protein: CASSDRTQGAHGYTF.

The chain recombines TRBV19 with TRBJ1-3, with no clear D. CDR1 and CDR2 (germline): LNHDA, SQIVND (reference sequence). V lost 7 bases, J lost 0 bases, and 16 bases lay in between. This CDR3 has 16 residues. The DNA for the CDR3 is TGTGCCAGTACCTCGGATGGCACCTTCTCTGGAAACACCATATATTTT. It codes for CASTSDGTFSGNTIYF.

The chain employs TRBV7-8 and TRBJ1-1; D is undetermined. V was pared by 0 bases and J by 4 bases, with 12 bases between. CDR1 is SGHVS, CDR2 FQNEAQ, per germline. The CDR3 has 15 residues. The CDR3 protein is CASSLASSVGTEAFF. CDR3 coding DNA: TGTGCCAGCAGCTTAGCCTCTTCCGTGGGCACTGAAGCTTTCTTT.

The chain links TRBV27 to TRBJ2-1; TRBD2 matches 10 bases. This CDR3 is built from 15 residues. V gave up 1 base and J gave up 9 bases; unmatched junction bases: 6. The germline gives CDR1 MNHEY, CDR2 SMNVEV (reference sequence). CDR3 loop: CASSLLAGGMAEQFF. The CDR3 DNA sequence: TGTGCCAGCAGTTTATTAGCGGGAGGAATGGCTGAGCAGTTCTTC.

This clone was seen just once. The chain has TRBV9 and TRBJ2-7, with 7 bases identical to TRBD2. CDR3 length equals 16 residues. V was pared by 0 bases and J by 3 bases, with 9 bases of the junction left unmatched. The germline gives CDR1 SGDLS, CDR2 YYNGEE. CDR3 DNA: TGTGCCAGCAGCGTAGGGGGAGGGGAGGTAGGCTACGAGCAGTACTTC. Residues: CASSVGGGEVGYEQYF.

The chain links TRBV23-1 to TRBJ1-5; D remains unclear. TRBV23-1 is labeled an ORF, and its function is uncertain. The CDR3 runs 14 residues. Trimming took off 1 base at V and 2 bases at J, with 6 bases between the two ends. Here the CDR3 reads CASSQWVRNQPQHF. CDR3 in DNA: TGCGCCAGCAGTCAATGGGTCCGCAATCAGCCCCAGCATTTT.

V and J are TRBV18 and TRBJ2-5; D is tentatively TRBD1 or TRBD2 (5 bases each). This CDR3 is built from 13 residues. The germline gives CDR1 KGHSH, CDR2 LQKENI. Trimming removed 4 bases from V and 0 bases from J, with 6 bases in between. The CDR3 reads CASSRGNQETQYF. CDR3 coding DNA: TGTGCCAGCTCACGGGGGAACCAAGAGACCCAGTACTTC.

This chain uses TRBV2 with TRBJ1-1; TRBD1 agrees at 9 bases. This CDR3 is 14 amino acids long. The V gene's germline CDR1 is SNHLY and CDR2 FYNNEI. Germline trimming cut 1 base from V and 3 bases from J; bases unmatched to any gene: 0. The CDR3 DNA is TGTGCCAGCAGTGAAGGACAGGGGGACACTGAAGCTTTCTTT. Translation: CASSEGQGDTEAFF.

The chain has TRBV4-1 and TRBJ2-3; 8 bases are a match to TRBD1. Trimming cost V 4 bases and J 4 bases; bases outside gene matches: 7. The length of the CDR3 is 15 residues. Germline V lookup: CDR1 MGHRA, CDR2 YSYEKL. CDR3 in amino acids: CASSPGQVSPDTQYF. In DNA form, the CDR3 reads TGCGCCAGCAGCCCGGGACAGGTCTCACCAGATACGCAGTATTTT.

This chain connects TRBV9 to TRBJ1-5; D is perhaps TRBD1 (6 bases). The germline V gene has CDR1 SGDLS and CDR2 YYNGEE. V was clipped by 0 bases and J by 3 bases, with 7 bases between them. The CDR3 contains 14 residues. The CDR3 region has the DNA TGTGCCAGCAGCGTAGCAGGGGTCAATCAGCCCCAGCATTTT. It translates to CASSVAGVNQPQHF.

V gene TRBV2 combines with J gene TRBJ1-2; 7 bases match TRBD1. Germline-derived CDR1 and CDR2 are SNHLY and FYNNEI. This CDR3 contains 16 residues. The trim removed 5 bases at V and 7 bases at J, leaving 16 bases unmatched. CDR3 sequence: CASSRDSPPGIGGYTF. For the CDR3, the DNA is TGTGCCAGCAGTCGGGACAGCCCCCCTGGGATAGGTGGCTACACCTTC.

The chain couples TRBV7-9 to TRBJ2-3, with 9 bases lining up with TRBD1. The V segment lost 5 bases and the J segment 0 bases; nucleotides outside the gene matches: 3. Germline lookup yields CDR1 SEHNR and CDR2 FQNEAQ (reference sequence). This CDR3 region has 15 residues. CDR3 in DNA: TGTGCCAGCAGCGACGACAGGGGGAGCACAGATACGCAGTATTTT. Its translation: CASSDDRGSTDTQYF.

Concerning this clone: Other DNA sequences of this sample code for an identical CDR3. J is TRBJ1-1 and V is TRBV30; maybe TRBD1 (5 bases). V gave up 5 bases and J gave up 1 base, with 8 bases separating them. Per germline, CDR1 GTSNPN and CDR2 SVGIG (reference sequence). The CDR3 has 12 residues. CDR3 residues: CAWVGQNTEAFF. The CDR3 DNA reads TGTGCCTGGGTCGGACAGAACACTGAAGCTTTCTTT.

V and J are TRBV27 and TRBJ2-7, with 8 bases fitting TRBD1. The J segment lost 5 bases and the V segment lost 7 bases, leaving 13 bases of the junction unmatched. The germline V gene has CDR1 MNHEY and CDR2 SMNVEV (reference sequence). The length of the CDR3 is 15 residues. The CDR3 is CASTTRTGIRHEQYF. The CDR3 bases are TGTGCCAGCACGACCCGGACAGGGATTCGGCACGAGCAGTACTTC.

On this clone itself: Other DNA sequences in this specimen translate into the identical CDR3. The chain is built from TRBV5-1 and TRBJ1-1, with D perhaps matching TRBD1 (5 bases). CDR3 length: 14 amino acids. Trimming stripped 5 bases from V and 1 base from J, with 12 bases between. The germline V gene encodes CDR1 SGHRS and CDR2 YFSETQ. CDR3 sequence: CASSLRGGNTEAFF. CDR3 bases: TGCGCCAGCAGTTTACGGGGCGGGAACACTGAAGCTTTCTTT.

The chain employs TRBV5-4 and TRBJ2-1, with TRBD2 identical over 11 bases. V was clipped by 0 bases and J by 9 bases; unmatched bases: 5. CDR3 length equals 15 residues. Germline values: CDR1 SGHNT, CDR2 YYREEE (reference sequence). In DNA, the CDR3 is TGTGCCAGCAGCTTGGATAGCGGGAGGGCCGTTGAGCAGTTCTTC. Translated, it gives CASSLDSGRAVEQFF.

In this sample, this clone turned up a few times. CDR3 loop: CASGRGKDQPQHF. The CDR3 bases are TGTGCTAGTGGTAGAGGGAAAGATCAGCCCCAGCATTTT. The chain couples TRBV12-5 to TRBJ1-5, with unresolved D. This CDR3 has 13 amino acids. CDR1 and CDR2 from the germline V gene are LGHNT and FRNRAP. The V and J ends lost 5 bases and 5 bases respectively, with 10 bases between them.

The gene calls are TRBV2 and TRBJ2-3; D tentatively reads TRBD1 or TRBD2 (5 bases each). Germline V gene lookup returns CDR1 SNHLY and CDR2 FYNNEI. The CDR3 length is 15 residues. Trimming removed 1 base from V and 3 bases from J, with 11 bases in between. CDR3 coding DNA: TGTGCCAGCAGTGAAGGCAGGGAGCGTACAGATACGCAGTATTTT. This gives the protein CASSEGRERTDTQYF.

This clone is a singleton in its sample. This same CDR3 is encoded by further DNA sequences in the sample. The chain carries TRBV5-1 and TRBJ1-1; perhaps TRBD1 as D (6 bases). Trimming cost V 2 bases and J 0 bases, with 8 bases left between them. Germline V gene sequence: CDR1 SGHRS, CDR2 YFSETQ. The CDR3 totals 14 residues. CDR3 region: CASSLGQMNTEAFF. Written as DNA, the CDR3 is TGCGCCAGCAGCTTAGGACAGATGAACACTGAAGCTTTCTTT.

The chain couples TRBV5-4 to TRBJ2-4; a possible D gene is TRBD2 (5 bases). The germline gives CDR1 SGHNT, CDR2 YYREEE (reference sequence). The CDR3 spans 12 residues. V was trimmed by 0 bases and J by 7 bases, leaving 5 bases between them. CDR3 loop: CASSLGENIQYF. CDR3 nucleotides: TGTGCCAGCAGCTTGGGGGAGAACATTCAGTACTTC.

Turning to this clone: Other DNA sequences in this sample translate to the same CDR3. The chain joins TRBV30 to TRBJ1-1; 7 nucleotides match TRBD1. The CDR3 has 14 residues. The V segment lost 4 bases and the J segment 2 bases; nucleotides outside the gene matches: 7. Germline-derived CDR1 and CDR2 are GTSNPN and SVGIG (reference sequence). CDR3 sequence (DNA): TGTGCCTGGACCCCGGACAGGCTTAACACTGAAGCTTTCTTT. It yields the protein CAWTPDRLNTEAFF.